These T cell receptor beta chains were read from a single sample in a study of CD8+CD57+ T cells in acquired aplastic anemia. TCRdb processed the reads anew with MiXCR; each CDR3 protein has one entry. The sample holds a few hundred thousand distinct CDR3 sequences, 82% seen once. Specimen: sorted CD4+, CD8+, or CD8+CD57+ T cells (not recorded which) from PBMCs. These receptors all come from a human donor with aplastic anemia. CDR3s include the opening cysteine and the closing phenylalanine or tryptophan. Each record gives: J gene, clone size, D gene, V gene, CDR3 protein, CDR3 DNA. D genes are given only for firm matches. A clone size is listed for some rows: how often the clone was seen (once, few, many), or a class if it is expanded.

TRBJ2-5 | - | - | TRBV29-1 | CSAHRVRQETQYF | TGCAGCGCCCACAGGGTGCGCCAAGAGACCCAGTACTTC
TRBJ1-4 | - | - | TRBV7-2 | CASSLSGGTHAQLFF | TGTGCCAGCAGCTTATCGGGGGGTACACATGCGCAACTGTTTTTT
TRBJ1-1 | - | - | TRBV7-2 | CASSLGNPQLNTEAFF | TGTGCCAGCAGCTTAGGTAACCCTCAGTTGAACACTGAAGCTTTCTTT
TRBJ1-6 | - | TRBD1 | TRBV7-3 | CASSSREGADTQYLHF | TGTGCCAGCAGCTCCCGGGAGGGGGCAGATACGCAGTATCTCCACTTT
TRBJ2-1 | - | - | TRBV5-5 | CASSSSQAGGQFF | TGTGCCAGCAGCTCCTCACAGGCGGGTGGACAGTTCTTC
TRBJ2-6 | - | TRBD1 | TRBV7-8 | CASSFHRDGTANSLTF | TGTGCCAGCAGCTTTCATCGAGACGGGACAGCCAATTCCCTGACTTTC
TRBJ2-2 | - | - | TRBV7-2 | CASSLFPGELFF | TGTGCCAGCAGCCTCTTCCCCGGGGAGCTGTTTTTT
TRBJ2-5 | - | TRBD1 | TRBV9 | CASSREGDRGQETQYF | TGTGCCAGCAGCCGAGAAGGCGACAGGGGGCAGGAGACCCAGTACTTC
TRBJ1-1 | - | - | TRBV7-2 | CASSLDRSADYGYIF | TGTGCCAGCAGCTTGGATCGGAGCGCCGACTATGGCTACATCTTT
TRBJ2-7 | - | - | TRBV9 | CASGVAGDIQEQYF | TGTGCCAGCGGAGTAGCTGGGGACATTCAGGAGCAGTACTTC
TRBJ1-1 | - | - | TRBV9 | CASSVGVSSPESFF | TGTGCCAGCAGCGTAGGAGTGTCCTCCCCAGAATCTTTCTTT
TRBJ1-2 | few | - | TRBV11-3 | CASSLAGGAGYTF | TGTGCCAGCAGCTTAGCGGGAGGAGCTGGCTACACCTTC
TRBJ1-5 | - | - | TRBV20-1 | CSVAGTDNRAQHF | TGCAGTGTTGCAGGGACGGACAATCGGGCCCAGCATTTT
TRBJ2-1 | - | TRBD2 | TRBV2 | CASSYSGGGGDEQFF | TGTGCCAGCAGTTATAGTGGCGGGGGGGGAGATGAGCAGTTCTTC
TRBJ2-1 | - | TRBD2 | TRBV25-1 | CASRTSGNNEQFF | TGTGCCAGCAGGACTAGCGGTAACAATGAGCAGTTCTTC
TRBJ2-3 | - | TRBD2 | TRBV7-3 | CASSIDSGSSTDTQYF | TGTGCCAGCAGCATCGATAGCGGGTCTAGCACAGATACGCAGTATTTT
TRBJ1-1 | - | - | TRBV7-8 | CASSLERTPDTEDFF | TGTGCCAGCAGCTTAGAGCGAACACCCGACACTGAAGATTTCTTT
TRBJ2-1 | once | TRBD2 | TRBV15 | CAISGAGKVGEQFF | TGTGCCATCAGCGGGGCGGGCAAGGTCGGTGAGCAGTTCTTC
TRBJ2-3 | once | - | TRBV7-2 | CACTSRAGGTDTQYF | TGTGCCTGTACTAGCCGAGCCGGGGGCACAGATACGCAGTATTTT
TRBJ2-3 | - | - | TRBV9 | CASSLGGGPVTQYF | TGTGCCAGCAGCTTAGGGGGTGGTCCCGTTACGCAGTATTTT
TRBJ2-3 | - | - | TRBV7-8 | CASSLSMGSEQYYF | TGTGCCAGCAGCTTATCAATGGGTTCCGAGCAGTACTACTTT
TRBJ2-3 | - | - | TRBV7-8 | CASSLVRGPDTQYF | TGTGCCAGCAGCTTAGTCAGGGGCCCAGATACGCAGTATTTT
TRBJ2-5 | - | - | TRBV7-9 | CAGRGGRETQYFGF | -
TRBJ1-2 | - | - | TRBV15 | CASSGYVGGGGHTF | TGTGCCAGCAGCGGATACGTCGGGGGTGGCGGCCACACCTTC
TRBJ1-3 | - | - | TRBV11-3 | CASSPGVGGGNTIYF | TGTGCCAGCAGTCCAGGGGTAGGAGGGGGAAACACCATATATTTT
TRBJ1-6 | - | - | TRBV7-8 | CASSIGGGPDTQYHF | TGTGCCAGCAGCATAGGGGGAGGTCCCGATACGCAGTATCACTTT
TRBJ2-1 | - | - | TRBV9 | CASSDGGIIQHLF | TGTGCCAGCAGTGATGGGGGGATCATTCAGCACCTCTTC
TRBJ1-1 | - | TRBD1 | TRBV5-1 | CASSIGQAGTTEAFF | TGCGCCAGCAGCATAGGACAGGCTGGGACCACTGAAGCTTTCTTT
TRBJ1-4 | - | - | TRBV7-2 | CASSLAGSPDAQLFF | TGTGCCAGCAGCTTAGCGGGAAGTCCCGATGCGCAGCTGTTTTTT
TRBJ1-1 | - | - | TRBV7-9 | CASSSAGEPQHFGFF | -
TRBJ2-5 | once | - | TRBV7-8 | CATSAGRTQETNDF | TGTGCCACCAGCGCAGGCAGGACGCAAGAGACCAATGACTTC